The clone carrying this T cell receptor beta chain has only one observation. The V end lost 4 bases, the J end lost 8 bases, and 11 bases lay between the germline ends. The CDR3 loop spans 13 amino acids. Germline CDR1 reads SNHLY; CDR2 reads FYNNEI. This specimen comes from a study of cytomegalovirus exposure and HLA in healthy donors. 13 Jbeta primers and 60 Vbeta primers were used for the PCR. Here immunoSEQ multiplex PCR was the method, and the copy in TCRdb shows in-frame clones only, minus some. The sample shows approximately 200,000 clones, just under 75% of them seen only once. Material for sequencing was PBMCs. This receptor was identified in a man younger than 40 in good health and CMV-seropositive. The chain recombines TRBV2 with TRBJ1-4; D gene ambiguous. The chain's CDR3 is CASSVRGGEKLFF. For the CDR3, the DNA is TGTGCCAGCAGTGTCCGCGGAGGAGAAAAACTGTTTTTT.